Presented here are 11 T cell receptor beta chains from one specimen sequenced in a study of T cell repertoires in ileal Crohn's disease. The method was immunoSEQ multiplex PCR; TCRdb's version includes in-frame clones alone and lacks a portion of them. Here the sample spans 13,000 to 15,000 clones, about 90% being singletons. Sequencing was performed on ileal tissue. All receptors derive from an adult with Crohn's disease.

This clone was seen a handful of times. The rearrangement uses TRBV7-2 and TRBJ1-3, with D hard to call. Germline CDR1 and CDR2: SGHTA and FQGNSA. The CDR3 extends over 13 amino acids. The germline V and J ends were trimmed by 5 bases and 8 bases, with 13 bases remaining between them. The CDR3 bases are TGTGCCAGCAGCCTGCAGCGGCGAGACACCATATATTTT. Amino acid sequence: CASSLQRRDTIYF.

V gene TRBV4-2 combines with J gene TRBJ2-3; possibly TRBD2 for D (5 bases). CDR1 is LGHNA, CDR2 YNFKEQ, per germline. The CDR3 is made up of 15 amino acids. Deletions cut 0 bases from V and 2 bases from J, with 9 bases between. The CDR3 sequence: CASSQEMGDTDTQYF. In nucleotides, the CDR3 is TGTGCCAGCAGCCAAGAGATGGGAGACACAGATACGCAGTATTTT.

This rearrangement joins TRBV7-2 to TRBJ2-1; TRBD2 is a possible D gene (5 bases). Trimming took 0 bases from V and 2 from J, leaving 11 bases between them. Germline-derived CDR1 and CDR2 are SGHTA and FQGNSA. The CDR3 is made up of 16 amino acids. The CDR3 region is CASSLAGGSAYNEQFF. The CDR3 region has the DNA TGTGCCAGCAGCTTAGCCGGAGGATCAGCCTACAATGAGCAGTTCTTC.

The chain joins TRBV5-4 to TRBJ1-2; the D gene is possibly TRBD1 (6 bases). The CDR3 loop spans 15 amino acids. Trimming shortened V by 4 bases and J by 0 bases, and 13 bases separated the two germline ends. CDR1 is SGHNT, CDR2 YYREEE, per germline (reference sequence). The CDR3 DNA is TGTGCCAGCAGCCGGGACATGGATTCTAACTATGGCTACACCTTC. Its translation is CASSRDMDSNYGYTF.

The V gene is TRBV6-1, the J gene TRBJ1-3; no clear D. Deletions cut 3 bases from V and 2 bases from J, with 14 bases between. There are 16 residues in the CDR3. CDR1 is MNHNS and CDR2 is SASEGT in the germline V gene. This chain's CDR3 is CASSDYRSHAGNTIYF. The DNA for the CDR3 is TGTGCCAGCAGTGACTATAGATCTCACGCTGGAAACACCATATATTTT.

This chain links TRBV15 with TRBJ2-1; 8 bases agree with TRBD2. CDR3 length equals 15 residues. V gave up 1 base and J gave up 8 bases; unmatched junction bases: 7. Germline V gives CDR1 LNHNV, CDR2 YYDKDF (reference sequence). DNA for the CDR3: TGTGCCACCAGCAGAGTCGGGGGGGACGTCGATGAGCAGTTCTTC. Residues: CATSRVGGDVDEQFF.

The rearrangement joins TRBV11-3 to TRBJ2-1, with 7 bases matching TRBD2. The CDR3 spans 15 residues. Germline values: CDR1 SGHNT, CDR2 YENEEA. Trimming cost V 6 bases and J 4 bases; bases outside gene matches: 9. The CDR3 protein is CASRGSGGSYNEQFF. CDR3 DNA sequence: TGTGCCAGCAGGGGCTCCGGGGGGTCGTACAATGAGCAGTTCTTC.

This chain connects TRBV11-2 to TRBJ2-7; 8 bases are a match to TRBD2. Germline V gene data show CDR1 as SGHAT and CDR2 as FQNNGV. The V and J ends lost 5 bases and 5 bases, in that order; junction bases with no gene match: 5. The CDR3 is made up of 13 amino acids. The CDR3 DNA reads TGTGCCAGCAGCCGGAGCGGGAGCGACGAGCAGTACTTC. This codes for CASSRSGSDEQYF. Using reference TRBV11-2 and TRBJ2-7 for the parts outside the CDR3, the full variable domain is EAGVAQSPRYKIIEKRQSVAFWCNPISGHATLYWYQQILGQGPKLLIQFQNNGVVDDSQLPKDRFSAERLKGVDSTLKIQPAKLEDSAVYLCASSRSGSDEQYFGPGTRLTVT.

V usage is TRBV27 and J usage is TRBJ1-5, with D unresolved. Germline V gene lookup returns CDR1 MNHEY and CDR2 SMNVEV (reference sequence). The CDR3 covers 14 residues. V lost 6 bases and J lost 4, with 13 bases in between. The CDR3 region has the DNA TGTGCCAGCAGCCGCTTTTGGCCGAATCAGCCCCAGCATTTT. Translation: CASSRFWPNQPQHF.

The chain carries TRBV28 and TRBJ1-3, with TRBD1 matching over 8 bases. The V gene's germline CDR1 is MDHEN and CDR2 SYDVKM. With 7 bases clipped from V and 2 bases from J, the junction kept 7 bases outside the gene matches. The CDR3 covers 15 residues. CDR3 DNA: TGTGCCAGCACCGATTACAGGGGGACTGGAAACACCATATATTTT. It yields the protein CASTDYRGTGNTIYF.

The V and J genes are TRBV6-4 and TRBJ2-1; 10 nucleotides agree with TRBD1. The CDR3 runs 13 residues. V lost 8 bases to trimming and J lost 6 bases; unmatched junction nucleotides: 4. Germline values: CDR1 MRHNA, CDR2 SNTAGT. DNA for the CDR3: TGTGCCAGCGCCGGGACAGGGGCCAATGAGCAGTTCTTC. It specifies CASAGTGANEQFF.